The 18 T cell receptor beta chains below come from one sample, sequenced in a study of blood T cells in healthy people across ages. PCR was performed a second time for 7 to 11 cycles using a sample-barcoded 5' primer and a J-beta primer mix. Each CDR3 protein gets one entry after TCRdb re-called the 5' RACE reads with MiXCR. This table holds around 870,000 distinct CDR3 sequences, around 28% found once. Sequenced sample: blood. These receptors were obtained from a woman aged 80 or over in good health.

This clonotype has just a few counts. A read error may be the cause here, since a much bigger clone is one base away. The gene calls are TRBV7-9 and TRBJ2-1; 7 bases are shared with TRBD1. The DNA matches TRBJ2-7 better at its end, which makes the J call doubtful. The CDR3 has 15 residues. Germline V CDR1 and CDR2: SEHNR, FQNEAQ (reference sequence). The chain's CDR3 is CASSRTGSSYNEQYF. DNA for the CDR3: TGTGCCAGCAGCCGGACAGGCAGCTCCTACAATGAGCAGTACTTC.

This clonotype was counted at least ten times. V is TRBV5-6 and J is TRBJ2-3; 7 bases agree with TRBD1. J gave up 4 bases and V 4 bases, and 9 bases lay outside the gene matches. The CDR3 covers 15 residues. Germline V gene lookup returns CDR1 SGHDT and CDR2 YYEEEE. In nucleotides, the CDR3 is TGTGCCAGCAGCCCCAGACAGGGTCCCGCAGATACGCAGTATTTT. Translating it yields CASSPRQGPADTQYF.

V is TRBV5-4 and J is TRBJ2-5; TRBD1 is a possible D gene (5 bases). The V end was cut by 0 bases, the J end by 6 bases, with 12 bases between. Per germline, CDR1 SGHNT and CDR2 YYREEE (reference sequence). The CDR3 runs to 14 residues. CDR3 in amino acids: CASSLADTVKTQYF. The CDR3 nucleotides are TGTGCCAGCAGCTTGGCGGACACCGTAAAGACCCAGTACTTC.

Remarks on this clonotype: A junction end diverges from the germline sequence, so it may reflect a read error. V gene TRBV20-1 combines with J gene TRBJ1-1; tentatively, D is TRBD1 (6 bases). Germline V gene data show CDR1 as DFQATT and CDR2 as SNEGSKA (reference sequence). This CDR3 region has 13 residues. The CDR3 DNA follows: TGCAGTGCTAGTGGGGGCTGGAACACTGGAGCTTTCTTT. Translating it yields CSASGGWNTGAFF.

This chain connects TRBV18 to TRBJ2-3, with D possibly being TRBD1 (6 bases). V was clipped by 6 bases and J by 4 bases, with 11 bases between them. CDR1 and CDR2 from the germline V gene are KGHSH and LQKENI. This CDR3 spans 13 amino acids. CDR3 sequence: CASSTRQADTQYF. CDR3 nucleotide sequence: TGTGCCAGCTCCACTAGACAGGCAGATACGCAGTATTTT.

V is TRBV12-3 or TRBV12-4 and J is TRBJ2-7; 9 nucleotides agree with TRBD1. V lost 7 bases and J lost 5; bases outside the gene matches: 12. This CDR3 has 15 amino acids. Here the CDR3 reads CASNLRGQGRHEQYF. CDR3 nucleotides: TGTGCCAGCAACCTGAGGGGACAGGGCCGACACGAGCAGTACTTC.

This chain joins TRBV10-3 and TRBJ1-2; 8 bases align to TRBD1. The ends lost 7 bases at V and 0 bases at J; junction bases unmatched: 4. This CDR3 is 14 amino acids long. The germline CDR1 and CDR2 sequences are ENHRY and SYGVKD. CDR3 in DNA: TGTGCCATCACGGACAGGGTAACTAACTATGGCTACACCTTC. It encodes CAITDRVTNYGYTF.

This clonotype occurred many times. The CDR3 coding sequence is TGTGCCAGCAGCTTAGATCAGGGCACAGCGCAGTATTTT. As protein: CASSLDQGTAQYF. The chain employs TRBV7-9 and TRBJ2-3, with D maybe TRBD1 (5 bases). Germline loops: CDR1 SEHNR, CDR2 FQNEAQ (reference sequence). This CDR3 region has 13 residues. Trimming stripped 1 base from V and 10 bases from J, with 12 bases between.

The sample holds one count of this clonotype. It may be a read error: a sequence one base away is much more abundant. The V call is TRBV5-1, the J call TRBJ2-6, with D maybe TRBD1 (5 bases). The CDR3 consists of 14 residues. Per the germline V gene, CDR1 is SGHRS and CDR2 is YFSETQ. CDR3 sequence (DNA): TGCGCCAGCAGCTTGTACGCTGGGGCCAACGTCCAGACTTTC. Translating gives CASSLYAGANVQTF. Drawing the rest from reference TRBV5-1 and TRBJ2-6, the complete variable domain is KAGVTQTPRYLIKTRGQQVTLSCSPISGHRSVSWYQQTPGQGLQFLFEYFSETQRNKGNFPGRFSGRQFSNSRSEMNVSTLELGDSALYLCASSLYAGANVQTFGAGSRLTVL.

The CDR3 region is CASSAYRLYNEQFF. The CDR3 DNA reads TGTGCCAGTAGTGCATACAGGTTATACAATGAGCAGTTCTTC. V and J are TRBV19 and TRBJ2-1; the D gene is possibly TRBD1 (5 bases). The CDR3 is made up of 14 amino acids. Germline CDR1 is LNHDA and CDR2 is SQIVND (reference sequence). Deletions cut 5 bases from V and 4 bases from J, with 12 bases between.

To note about this clonotype: At one end, the junction sequence differs from germline, possibly due to a read error. V gene TRBV12-3 or TRBV12-4 combines with J gene TRBJ2-3, with a weak D call TRBD1 (7 bases). The CDR3 length is 14 residues. The CDR3 nucleotides read TGTGCCAGCATCCTTAGAGGGGGGACAGATGCGCAGTATTTT. Its protein is CASILRGGTDAQYF.

This clonotype has more than one count but fewer than ten. This rearrangement joins TRBV30 to TRBJ1-6; 7 nucleotides agree with TRBD1. This CDR3 spans 15 amino acids. From germline, CDR1 is GTSNPN and CDR2 SVGIG (reference sequence). The trim removed 2 bases at V and 9 bases at J, leaving 10 bases unmatched. CDR3 region: CAWSLSQGRGSPLHF. In DNA form, the CDR3 reads TGTGCCTGGAGTCTTTCACAGGGGCGCGGTTCACCCCTCCACTTT.

Concerning this clonotype: The junction departs from the called germline gene at one end, perhaps through a read error. This chain connects TRBV25-1 to TRBJ2-3; TRBD1 is a possible D gene (7 bases). This CDR3 comprises 16 residues. Germline V gives CDR1 MGHDK, CDR2 SYGVNS. DNA for the CDR3: TGTGCCGGCAGTGACCCCAGGGGGGACTTAGCGGATACGCAGTATTTT. Protein: CAGSDPRGDLADTQYF.

Ten or more counts support this clonotype. This chain connects TRBV3-1 to TRBJ2-5; 10 positions match TRBD2. Germline CDR1 is LGHDT and CDR2 is YNNKEL (reference sequence). V lost 7 bases to trimming and J lost 3 bases; unmatched junction nucleotides: 8. The CDR3 contains 15 residues. CDR3 DNA: TGTGCCAGCACCTTAGCGGGGGGTTATAAAGAGACCCAGTACTTC. Translating gives CASTLAGGYKETQYF.

Worth noting for this clonotype: Just one base apart from a much larger clone, this may be a read error. The chain links TRBV6-5 to TRBJ1-5; 8 bases fit TRBD1. CDR1 and CDR2 (germline): MNHEY, SVGAGI. The CDR3 runs 13 residues. Here the CDR3 DNA reads TGTGCCTGCAGCCAGGGGGCTGGTCAGCCCCAGCATTTT. Its protein product is CACSQGAGQPQHF.

About this clonotype: This may be a read error, as it is one base from a much larger clone. The V call is TRBV7-9, the J call TRBJ2-3; perhaps TRBD2 as D (6 bases). The CDR3 consists of 13 residues. Trimming cost V 10 bases and J 0 bases, with 11 bases left between them. Germline loops: CDR1 SEHNR, CDR2 FQNEAQ (reference sequence). The CDR3 coding sequence is TGTGCCACATGGGGAGGAAGCACAGATACGCAGTATTTT. This codes for CATWGGSTDTQYF.

This chain connects TRBV25-1 to TRBJ2-1; D possibly matches TRBD1 or TRBD2 (5 bases each). Germline V lookup: CDR1 MGHDK, CDR2 SYGVNS. V dropped 3 bases and J dropped 5 bases, with 14 bases sitting between them. CDR3 length equals 15 residues. As DNA, the CDR3 is TGTGCCAGCAGTGACTTCGGGACGGTCAACAATGAGCAGTTCTTC. Translating it yields CASSDFGTVNNEQFF.

The chain has TRBV15 and TRBJ1-5; D is possibly TRBD1 (5 bases). The CDR3 has 19 amino acids. Germline V gene lookup returns CDR1 LNHNV and CDR2 YYDKDF (reference sequence). Trimming left V 0 bases short and J 1 base short, with 19 bases between. This CDR3 reads CATSRDLGSVGVSNQPQHF. Written as DNA, the CDR3 is TGTGCCACCAGCAGAGATCTCGGCTCAGTGGGGGTCAGCAATCAGCCCCAGCATTTT.